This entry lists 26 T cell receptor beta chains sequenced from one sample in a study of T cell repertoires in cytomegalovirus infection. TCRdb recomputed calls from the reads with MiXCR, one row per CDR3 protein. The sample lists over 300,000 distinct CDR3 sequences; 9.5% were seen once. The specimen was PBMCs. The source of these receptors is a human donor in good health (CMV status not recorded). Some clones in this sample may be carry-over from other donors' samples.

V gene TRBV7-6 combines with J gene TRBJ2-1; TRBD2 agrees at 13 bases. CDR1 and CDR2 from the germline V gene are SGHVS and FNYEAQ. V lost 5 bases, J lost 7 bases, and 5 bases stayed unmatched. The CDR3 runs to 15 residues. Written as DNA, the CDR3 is TGTGCCAGCAGCCCGGGACTAGCGGGGACGAATGAGCAGTTCTTC. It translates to CASSPGLAGTNEQFF.

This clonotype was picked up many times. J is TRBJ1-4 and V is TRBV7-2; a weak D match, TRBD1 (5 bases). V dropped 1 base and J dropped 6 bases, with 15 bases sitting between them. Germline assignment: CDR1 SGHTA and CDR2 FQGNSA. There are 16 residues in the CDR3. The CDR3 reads CASSLVSRGRDEKLFF. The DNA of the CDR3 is TGTGCCAGCAGCTTAGTATCCCGGGGGAGAGATGAAAAACTGTTTTTT.

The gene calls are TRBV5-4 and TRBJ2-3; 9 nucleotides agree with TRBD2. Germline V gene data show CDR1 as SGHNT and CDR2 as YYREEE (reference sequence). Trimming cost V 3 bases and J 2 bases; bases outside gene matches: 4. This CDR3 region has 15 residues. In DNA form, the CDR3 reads TGTGCCAGCAGCTACGCGGGGGGGTACACAGATACGCAGTATTTT. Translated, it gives CASSYAGGYTDTQYF.

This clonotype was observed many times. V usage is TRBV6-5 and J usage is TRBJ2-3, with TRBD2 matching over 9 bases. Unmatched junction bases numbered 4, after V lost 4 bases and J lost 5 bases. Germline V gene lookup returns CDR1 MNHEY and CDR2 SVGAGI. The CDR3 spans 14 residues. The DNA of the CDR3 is TGTGCCAGCAGTTCCCGACTAGCGGAAGATACGCAGTATTTT. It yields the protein CASSSRLAEDTQYF.

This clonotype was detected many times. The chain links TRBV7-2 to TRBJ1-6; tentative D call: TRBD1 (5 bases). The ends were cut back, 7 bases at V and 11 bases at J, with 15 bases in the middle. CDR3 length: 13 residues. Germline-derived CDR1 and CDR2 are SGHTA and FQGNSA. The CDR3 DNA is TGTGCCAGCACCCCTAGGAGAGGGGCACCCCTCCACTTT. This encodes CASTPRRGAPLHF.

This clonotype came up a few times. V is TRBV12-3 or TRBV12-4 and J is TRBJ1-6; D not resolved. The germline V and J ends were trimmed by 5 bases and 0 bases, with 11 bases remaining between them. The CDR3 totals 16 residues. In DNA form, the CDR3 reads TGTGCCAGCAGTCGACCGTTAAGCTCCTATAATTCACCCCTCCACTTT. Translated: CASSRPLSSYNSPLHF.

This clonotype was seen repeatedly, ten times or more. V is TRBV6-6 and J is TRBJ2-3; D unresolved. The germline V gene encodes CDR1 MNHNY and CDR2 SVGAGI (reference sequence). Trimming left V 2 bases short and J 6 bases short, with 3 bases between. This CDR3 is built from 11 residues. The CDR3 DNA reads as TGTGCCAGCAGTTACGCCGATACGCAGTATTTT. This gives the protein CASSYADTQYF.

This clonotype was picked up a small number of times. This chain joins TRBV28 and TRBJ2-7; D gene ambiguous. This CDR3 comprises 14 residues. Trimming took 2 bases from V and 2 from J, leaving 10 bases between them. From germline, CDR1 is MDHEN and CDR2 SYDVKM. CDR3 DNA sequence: TGTGCCAGCAGTTTAAGGTCCTCGACCTACGAGCAGTACTTC. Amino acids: CASSLRSSTYEQYF.

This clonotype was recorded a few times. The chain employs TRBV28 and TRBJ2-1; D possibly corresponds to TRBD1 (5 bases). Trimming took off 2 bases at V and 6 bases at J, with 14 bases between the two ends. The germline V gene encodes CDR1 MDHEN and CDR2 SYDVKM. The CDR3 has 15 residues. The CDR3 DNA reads TGTGCCAGCAGTTTAGGCAGGGTCAATCTCAATGAGCAGTTCTTC. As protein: CASSLGRVNLNEQFF.

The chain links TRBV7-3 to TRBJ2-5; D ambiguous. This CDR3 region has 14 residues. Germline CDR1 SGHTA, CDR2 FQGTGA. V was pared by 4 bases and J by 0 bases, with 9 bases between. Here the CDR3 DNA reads TGTGCCAGCAGCTCGAAGGGCCACCAAGAGACCCAGTACTTC. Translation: CASSSKGHQETQYF.

The CDR3, as DNA: TGTGCCAGCAGCTCTAGCGGGAGTGGAGCAGATACGCAGTATTTT. Encoded protein: CASSSSGSGADTQYF. This rearrangement joins TRBV6-2 or TRBV6-3 to TRBJ2-3; 10 bases agree with TRBD2. The germline CDR1 and CDR2 sequences are MNHEY and SVGEGT. The trim removed 6 bases at V and 4 bases at J, leaving 7 bases unmatched. This CDR3 is built from 15 residues.

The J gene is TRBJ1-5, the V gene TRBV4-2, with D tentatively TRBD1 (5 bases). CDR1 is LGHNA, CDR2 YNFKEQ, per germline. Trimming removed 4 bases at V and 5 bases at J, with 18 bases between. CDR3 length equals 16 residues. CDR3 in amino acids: CASSLSPGRVDQPQHF. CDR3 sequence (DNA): TGTGCCAGCAGCCTCTCCCCGGGACGAGTAGATCAGCCCCAGCATTTT.

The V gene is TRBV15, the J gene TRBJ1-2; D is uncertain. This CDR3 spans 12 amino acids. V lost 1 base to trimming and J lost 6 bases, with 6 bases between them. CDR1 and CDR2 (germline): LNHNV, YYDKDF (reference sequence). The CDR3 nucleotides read TGTGCCACCAGCAGAGCTAATAATGGCTACACCTTC. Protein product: CATSRANNGYTF.

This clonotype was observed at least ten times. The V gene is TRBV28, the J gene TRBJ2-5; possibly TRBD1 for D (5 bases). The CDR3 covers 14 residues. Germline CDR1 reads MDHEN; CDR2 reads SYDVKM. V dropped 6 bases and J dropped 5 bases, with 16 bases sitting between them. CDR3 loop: CASSTGHPAETQYF. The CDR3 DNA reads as TGTGCCAGCAGCACTGGACACCCTGCGGAGACCCAGTACTTC.

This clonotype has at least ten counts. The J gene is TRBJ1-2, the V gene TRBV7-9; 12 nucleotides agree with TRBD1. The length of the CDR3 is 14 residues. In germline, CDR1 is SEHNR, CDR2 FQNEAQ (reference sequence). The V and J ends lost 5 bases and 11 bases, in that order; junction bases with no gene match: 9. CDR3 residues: CASSETGTGGRYTF. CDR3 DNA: TGTGCCAGCAGCGAAACCGGGACAGGGGGCAGGTACACCTTC.

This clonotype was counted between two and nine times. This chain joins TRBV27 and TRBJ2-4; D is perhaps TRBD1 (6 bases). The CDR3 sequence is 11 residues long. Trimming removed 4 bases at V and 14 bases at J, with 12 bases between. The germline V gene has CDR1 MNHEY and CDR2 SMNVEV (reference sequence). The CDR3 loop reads CASSSRDKEYF. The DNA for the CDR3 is TGTGCCAGCAGTTCCCGGGACAAAGAGTACTTC.

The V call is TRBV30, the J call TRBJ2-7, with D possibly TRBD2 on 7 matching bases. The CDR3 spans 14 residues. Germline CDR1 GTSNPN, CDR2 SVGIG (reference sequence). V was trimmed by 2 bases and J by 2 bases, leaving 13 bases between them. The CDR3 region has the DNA TGTGCCTGGAGTCGAGGGGGGGCGACCTACGAGCAGTACTTC. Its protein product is CAWSRGGATYEQYF. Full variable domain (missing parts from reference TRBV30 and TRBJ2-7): SQTIHQWPATLVQPVGSPLSLECTVEGTSNPNLYWYRQAAGRGLQLLFYSVGIGQISSEVPQNLSASRPQDRQFILSSKKLLLSDSGFYLCAWSRGGATYEQYFGPGTRLTVT.

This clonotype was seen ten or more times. The CDR3 region is CASSLSITTDTQYF. The CDR3 DNA is TGTGCCAGCAGCTTGTCCATAACCACAGATACGCAGTATTTT. The chain is built from TRBV7-9 and TRBJ2-3, with D unclear. The CDR3 is 14 amino acids. Germline CDR1 and CDR2: SEHNR and FQNEAQ (reference sequence). The V end lost 3 bases, the J end lost 2 bases, and 9 bases lay between the germline ends.

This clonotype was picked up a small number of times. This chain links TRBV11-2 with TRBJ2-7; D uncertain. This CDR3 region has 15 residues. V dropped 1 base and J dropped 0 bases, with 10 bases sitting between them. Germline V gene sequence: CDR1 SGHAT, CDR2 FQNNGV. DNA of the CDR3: TGTGCCAGCAGCTTAGGTCGGACGAGCTCCTACGAGCAGTACTTC. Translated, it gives CASSLGRTSSYEQYF.

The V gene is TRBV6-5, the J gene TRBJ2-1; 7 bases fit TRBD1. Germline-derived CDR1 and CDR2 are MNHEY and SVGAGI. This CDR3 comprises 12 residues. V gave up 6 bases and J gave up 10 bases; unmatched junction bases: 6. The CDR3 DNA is TGTGCCAGCAGCCTTAGGACAGGAGAGCAGTTCTTC. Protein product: CASSLRTGEQFF.

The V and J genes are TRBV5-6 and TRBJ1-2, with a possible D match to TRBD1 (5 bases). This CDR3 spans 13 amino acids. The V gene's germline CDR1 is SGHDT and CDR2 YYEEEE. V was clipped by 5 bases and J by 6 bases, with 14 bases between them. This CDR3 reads CASSPGTPDGYTF. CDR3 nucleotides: TGTGCCAGCAGTCCCGGGACCCCGGATGGCTACACCTTC.

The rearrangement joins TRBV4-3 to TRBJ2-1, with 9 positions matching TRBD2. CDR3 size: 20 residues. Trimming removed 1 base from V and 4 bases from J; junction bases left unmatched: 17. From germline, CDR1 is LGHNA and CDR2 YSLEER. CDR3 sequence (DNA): TGCGCCAGCAGCCAAGGGCAGTATAGCGGGGGTGTCGGGAAGTACAATGAGCAGTTCTTC. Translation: CASSQGQYSGGVGKYNEQFF.

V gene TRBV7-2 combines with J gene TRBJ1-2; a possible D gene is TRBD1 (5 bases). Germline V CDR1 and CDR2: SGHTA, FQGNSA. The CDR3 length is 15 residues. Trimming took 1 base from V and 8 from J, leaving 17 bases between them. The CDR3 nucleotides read TGTGCCAGCAGCTTAGAAGGGGTGGGGAAGGGCGGCTACACCTTC. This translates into CASSLEGVGKGGYTF.

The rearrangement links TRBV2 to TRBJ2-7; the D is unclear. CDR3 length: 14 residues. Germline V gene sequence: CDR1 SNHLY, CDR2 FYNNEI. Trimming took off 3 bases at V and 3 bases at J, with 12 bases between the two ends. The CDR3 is CASSDSPPIYEQYF. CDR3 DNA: TGTGCCAGCAGTGATTCCCCTCCTATCTACGAGCAGTACTTC. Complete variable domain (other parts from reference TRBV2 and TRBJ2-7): EPEVTQTPSHQVTQMGQEVILRCVPISNHLYFYWYRQILGQKVEFLVSFYNNEISEKSEIFDDQFSVERPDGSNFTLKIRSTKLEDSAMYFCASSDSPPIYEQYFGPGTRLTVT.

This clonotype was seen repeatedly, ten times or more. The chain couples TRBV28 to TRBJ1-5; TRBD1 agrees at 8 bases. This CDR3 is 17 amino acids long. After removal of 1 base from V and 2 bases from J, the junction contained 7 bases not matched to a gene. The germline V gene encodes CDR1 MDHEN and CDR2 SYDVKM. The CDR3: CASSLSGQGAGNQPQHF. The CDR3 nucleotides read TGTGCCAGCAGTTTATCAGGGCAGGGGGCAGGCAATCAGCCCCAGCATTTT.

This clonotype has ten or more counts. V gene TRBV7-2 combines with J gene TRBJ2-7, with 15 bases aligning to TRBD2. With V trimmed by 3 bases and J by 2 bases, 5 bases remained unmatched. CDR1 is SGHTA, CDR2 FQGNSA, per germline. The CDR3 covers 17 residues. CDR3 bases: TGTGCCAGCAGCTTCTCCTGGACTAGCGGGGGGGCCTACGAGCAGTACTTC. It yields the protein CASSFSWTSGGAYEQYF.